This T cell receptor beta chain is from a study of cytomegalovirus exposure and HLA in healthy donors. Whole-study context: Earlier findings included roughly 120 million unique TCR beta sequences obtained from 150 million to 200 million T cells.

The PCR employed 60 Vbeta primers together with 13 Jbeta primers. Assay: immunoSEQ multiplex PCR; the TCRdb copy retains only in-frame clones and omits some. The sample holds hundreds of thousands of clones, about 75% seen once. Nominal health characterized the donors when sampled, though unrecorded immune exposures were likely. Looked up from germline, CDR1 is SGDLS and CDR2 is YYNGEE. This CDR3 comprises 18 residues. J was trimmed by 7 bases and V by 0 bases; bases with no gene match: 17. The chain carries TRBV9 and TRBJ2-5; 8 bases match TRBD1. The clonotype originates from a man younger than 30 in good health and CMV-seronegative. The sample comprised PBMCs. The CDR3 DNA reads as TGTGCCAGCAGCGTAGACCCCTCTGGGGCAGGGGGCATGGCGACCCAGTACTTC. It codes for CASSVDPSGAGGMATQYF.